This T cell receptor beta chain appears in the sequencing data of a study of CD8 T cells in ankylosing spondylitis (dated by TCRdb to between 2016 and 2019). About the full investigation: The study set out to find disease-linked TCR variants by profiling T cell receptor beta repertoires in ankylosing spondylitis patients and healthy donors. The whole study cohort included roughly 110 healthy donors and about two dozen ankylosing spondylitis patients. Peripheral blood samples were taken, and synovial fluid was additionally collected from ankylosing spondylitis patients. Points the paper makes about the study in general: Significant enrichment of the disease-linked clones was reported in matched synovial fluid samples from ankylosing spondylitis patients. The disease-linked clones showed a CD8+ phenotype and occurred at relatively low frequencies in peripheral blood. Some motif variants had previously been reported in the synovial fluid and blood of reactive arthritis patients, which suggests shared mechanisms of disease initiation. Blood from ankylosing spondylitis patients appeared to be characterized by a TCR beta motif composed of under 10 highly homologous amino acid variants.

This clonotype showed up just a few times. No cognate antigen has been identified for it. No base quality values were provided; no much bigger clone lies one nucleotide off. Instrument on record: Illumina HiSeq 2500. Quantitative 5'-RACE with molecular barcodes was used to prepare TCR beta libraries. Concerning the study's data processing: Disease-linked TCR variants were identified with a new computational method built on a probabilistic model of VDJ rearrangement. TCRdb ran its own pipeline on the public reads, namely fastp trimming at Q25 and MiXCR clone calling, and kept in-frame beta chains. Each record represents a unique CDR3 protein, reported with the most common genes and DNA among its rows. These V and J calls originate from TCRdb's pipeline instead of the authors' own analysis. Present in this sample are 340,000 or so distinct CDR3 sequences, about 14% of which were seen just once. Jointly, the top ten make up approximately 0.99% of the sample.

The sequence was obtained from a male donor with ankylosing spondylitis or in good health (not recorded which). The source material was blood, either unsorted or a sorted T cell fraction (not recorded which).

The DNA reads as follows: TGTGCCAGCAGCCTAGAGGTGGGGGAGCAGTACTTC. It encodes CASSLEVGEQYF. The chain was built from TRBV7-2 and TRBJ2-7, with an unclear D gene assignment. The trim is 5 bases for V and 7 bases for J, with a gap of 12 bases between the germline ends. The CDR3 contains 12 residues, cysteine and phenylalanine counted. The DNA shown is the 36-base CDR3, in frame from base 1. The germline V gene provides CDR1 SGHTA and CDR2 FQGNSA.